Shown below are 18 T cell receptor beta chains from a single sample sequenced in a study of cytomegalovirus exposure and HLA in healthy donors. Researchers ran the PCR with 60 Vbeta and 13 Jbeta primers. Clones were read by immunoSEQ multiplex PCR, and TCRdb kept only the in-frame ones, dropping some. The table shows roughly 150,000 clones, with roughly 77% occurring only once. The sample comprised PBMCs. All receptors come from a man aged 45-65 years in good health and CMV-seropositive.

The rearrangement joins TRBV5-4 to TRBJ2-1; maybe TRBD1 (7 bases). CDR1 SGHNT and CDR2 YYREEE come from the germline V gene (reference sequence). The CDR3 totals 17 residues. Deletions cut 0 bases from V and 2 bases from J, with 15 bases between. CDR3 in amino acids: CASSLAGGGSPYNEQFF. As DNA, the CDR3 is TGTGCCAGCAGCTTGGCCGGAGGGGGCTCCCCCTACAATGAGCAGTTCTTC.

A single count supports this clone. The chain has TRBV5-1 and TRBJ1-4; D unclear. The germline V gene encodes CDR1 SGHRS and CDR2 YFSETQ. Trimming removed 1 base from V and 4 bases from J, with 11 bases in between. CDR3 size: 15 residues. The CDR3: CASSLSRGFNEKLFF. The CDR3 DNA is TGCGCCAGCAGCTTGAGCAGAGGTTTTAATGAAAAACTGTTTTTT.

Here the CDR3 reads CASSSRDRVDGYTF. The DNA for the CDR3 is TGTGCCAGCAGCTCCCGGGACAGGGTTGATGGCTACACCTTC. The chain recombines TRBV7-8 with TRBJ1-2; TRBD1 aligns across 9 bases. The CDR3 runs to 14 residues. The germline V gene encodes CDR1 SGHVS and CDR2 FQNEAQ. V lost 4 bases, J lost 6 bases, and 6 bases stayed unmatched.

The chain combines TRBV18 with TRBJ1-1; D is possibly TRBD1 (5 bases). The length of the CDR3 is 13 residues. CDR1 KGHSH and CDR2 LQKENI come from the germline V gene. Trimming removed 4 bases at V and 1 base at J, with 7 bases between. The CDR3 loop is CASSLGANTEAFF. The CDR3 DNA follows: TGTGCCAGCTCACTAGGGGCGAACACTGAAGCTTTCTTT. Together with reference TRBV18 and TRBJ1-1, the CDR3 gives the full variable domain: NAGVMQNPRHLVRRRGQEARLRCSPMKGHSHVYWYRQLPEEGLKFMVYLQKENIIDESGMPKERFSAEFPKEGPSILRIQQVVRGDSAAYFCASSLGANTEAFFGQGTRLTVV.

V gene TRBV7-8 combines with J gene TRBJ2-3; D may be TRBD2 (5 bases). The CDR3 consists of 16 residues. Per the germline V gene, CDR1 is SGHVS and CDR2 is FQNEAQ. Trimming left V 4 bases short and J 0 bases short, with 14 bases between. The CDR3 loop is CASSSGWTTSTDTQYF. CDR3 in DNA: TGTGCCAGCAGCTCGGGGTGGACGACTAGCACAGATACGCAGTATTTT.

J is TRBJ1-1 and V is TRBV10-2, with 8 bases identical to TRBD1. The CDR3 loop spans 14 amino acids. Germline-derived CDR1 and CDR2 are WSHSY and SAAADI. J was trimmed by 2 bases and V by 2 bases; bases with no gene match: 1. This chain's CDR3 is CASSEGQGNTEAFF. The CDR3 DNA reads TGCGCCAGCAGTGAGGGACAGGGCAACACTGAAGCTTTCTTT.

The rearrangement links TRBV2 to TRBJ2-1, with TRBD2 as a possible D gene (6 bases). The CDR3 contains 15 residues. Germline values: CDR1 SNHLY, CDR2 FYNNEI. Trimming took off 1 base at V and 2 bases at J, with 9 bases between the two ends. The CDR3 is CASSEGRGPYNEQFF. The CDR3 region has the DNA TGTGCCAGCAGTGAAGGGCGGGGTCCCTACAATGAGCAGTTCTTC.

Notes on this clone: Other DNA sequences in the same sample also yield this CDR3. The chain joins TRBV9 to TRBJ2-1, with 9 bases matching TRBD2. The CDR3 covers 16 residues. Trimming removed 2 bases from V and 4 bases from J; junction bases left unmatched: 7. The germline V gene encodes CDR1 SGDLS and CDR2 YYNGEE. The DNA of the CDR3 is TGTGCCAGCAGCGTTGGGGCAAGCGGGGGGTACAATGAGCAGTTCTTC. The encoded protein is CASSVGASGGYNEQFF.

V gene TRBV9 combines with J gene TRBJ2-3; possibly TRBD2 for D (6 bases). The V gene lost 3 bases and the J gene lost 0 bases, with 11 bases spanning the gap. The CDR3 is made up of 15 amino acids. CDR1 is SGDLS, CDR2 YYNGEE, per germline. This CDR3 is CASSAGETSTDTQYF. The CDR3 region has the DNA TGTGCCAGCAGCGCGGGGGAGACTAGCACAGATACGCAGTATTTT. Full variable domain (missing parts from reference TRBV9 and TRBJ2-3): DSGVTQTPKHLITATGQRVTLRCSPRSGDLSVYWYQQSLDQGLQFLIQYYNGEERAKGNILERFSAQQFPDLHSELNLSSLELGDSALYFCASSAGETSTDTQYFGPGTRLTVL.

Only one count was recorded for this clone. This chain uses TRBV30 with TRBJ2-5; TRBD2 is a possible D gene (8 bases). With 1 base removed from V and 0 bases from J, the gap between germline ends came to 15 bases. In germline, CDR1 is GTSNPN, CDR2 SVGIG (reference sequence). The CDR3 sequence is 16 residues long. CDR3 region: CAWSGVAGQYQETQYF. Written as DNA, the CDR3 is TGTGCCTGGAGTGGTGTAGCGGGACAGTACCAAGAGACCCAGTACTTC.

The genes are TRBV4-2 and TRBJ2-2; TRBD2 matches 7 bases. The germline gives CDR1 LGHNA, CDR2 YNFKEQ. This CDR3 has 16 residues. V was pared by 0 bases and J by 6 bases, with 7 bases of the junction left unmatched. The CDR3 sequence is CASSQDSRAGAGELFF. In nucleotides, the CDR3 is TGTGCCAGCAGCCAAGATTCCCGGGCGGGGGCCGGGGAGCTGTTTTTT.

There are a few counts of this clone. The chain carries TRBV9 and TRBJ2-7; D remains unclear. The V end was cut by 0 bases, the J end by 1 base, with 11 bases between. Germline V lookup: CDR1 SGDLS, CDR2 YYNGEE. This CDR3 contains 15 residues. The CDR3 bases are TGTGCCAGCAGCGTAGCGTACAGCAATTCCTACGAGCAGTACTTC. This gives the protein CASSVAYSNSYEQYF.

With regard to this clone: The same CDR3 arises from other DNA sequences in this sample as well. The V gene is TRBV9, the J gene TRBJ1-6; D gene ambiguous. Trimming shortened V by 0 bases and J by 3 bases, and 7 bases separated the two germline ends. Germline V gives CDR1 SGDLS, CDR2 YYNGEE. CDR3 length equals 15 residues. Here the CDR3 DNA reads TGTGCCAGCAGCGTAGAACGGGTCTATAATTCACCCCTCCACTTT. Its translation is CASSVERVYNSPLHF.

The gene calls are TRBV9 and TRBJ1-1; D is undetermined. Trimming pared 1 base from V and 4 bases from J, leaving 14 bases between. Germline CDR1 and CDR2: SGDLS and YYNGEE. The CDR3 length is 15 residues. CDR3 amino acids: CASSVSGSSGTEAFF. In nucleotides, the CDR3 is TGTGCCAGCAGCGTATCGGGGTCTTCGGGCACTGAAGCTTTCTTT.

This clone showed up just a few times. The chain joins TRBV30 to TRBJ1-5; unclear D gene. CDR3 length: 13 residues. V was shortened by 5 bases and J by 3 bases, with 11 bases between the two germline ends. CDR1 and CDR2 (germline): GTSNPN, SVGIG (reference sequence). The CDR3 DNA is TGTGCCTGGGCAGCACAGAACAATCAGCCCCAGCATTTT. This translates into CAWAAQNNQPQHF.

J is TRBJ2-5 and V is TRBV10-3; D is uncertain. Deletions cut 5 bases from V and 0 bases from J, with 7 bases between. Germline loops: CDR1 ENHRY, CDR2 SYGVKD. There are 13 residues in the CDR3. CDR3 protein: CAISSEYQETQYF. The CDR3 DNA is TGTGCCATCAGTAGCGAGTACCAAGAGACCCAGTACTTC.

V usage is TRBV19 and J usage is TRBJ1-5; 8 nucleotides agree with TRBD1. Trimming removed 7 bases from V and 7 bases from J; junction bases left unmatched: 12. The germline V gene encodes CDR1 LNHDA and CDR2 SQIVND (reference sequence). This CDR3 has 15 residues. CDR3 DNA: TGTGCCAGTACCATTTGGCAGGGGGCCTTGCAGCCCCAGCATTTT. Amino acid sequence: CASTIWQGALQPQHF. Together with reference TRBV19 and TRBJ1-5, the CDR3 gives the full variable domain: DGGITQSPKYLFRKEGQNVTLSCEQNLNHDAMYWYRQDPGQGLRLIYYSQIVNDFQKGDIAEGYSVSREKKESFPLTVTSAQKNPTAFYLCASTIWQGALQPQHFGDGTRLSIL.

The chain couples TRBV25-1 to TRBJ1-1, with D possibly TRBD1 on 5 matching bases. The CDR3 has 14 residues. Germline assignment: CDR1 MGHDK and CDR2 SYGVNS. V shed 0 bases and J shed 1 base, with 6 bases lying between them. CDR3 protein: CASSEYRENTEAFF. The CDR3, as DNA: TGTGCCAGCAGTGAATACAGGGAGAACACTGAAGCTTTCTTT. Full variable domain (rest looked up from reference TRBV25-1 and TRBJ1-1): EADIYQTPRYLVIGTGKKITLECSQTMGHDKMYWYQQDPGMELHLIHYSYGVNSTEKGDLSSESTVSRIRTEHFPLTLESARPSHTSQYLCASSEYRENTEAFFGQGTRLTVV.